This TCR beta chain comes out of a study of blood T cells in healthy people across ages. CDR3 size: 17 residues. Germline CDR1 reads SGHTA; CDR2 reads FQGNSA. J lost 2 bases, V lost 5 bases, and 5 bases had no gene match. Alongside a J-beta primer mix, a sample-barcoded 5' primer served in a second PCR lasting roughly 6 to 11 cycles. In TCRdb, the 5' RACE reads were re-called with MiXCR into one record per CDR3 protein. The sample yields 800,000 to 950,000 distinct CDR3 sequences, about 44% seen once. This clonotype was seen just once. The specimen sequenced was blood. The gene calls are TRBV7-2 and TRBJ2-2; 13 nucleotides align to TRBD2. This receptor was obtained from a man aged 30-40 years in good health. CDR3 DNA sequence: TGTGCCAGCAGCAGGACTAGCGGGGGCTTTAACACCGGGGAGCTGTTTTTT. Residues: CASSRTSGGFNTGELFF.